This is a list of T cell receptor beta chains from one sample in a study of T cells in localized non-small cell lung cancer. Using immunoSEQ multiplex PCR, the repertoire was profiled, and TCRdb retains in-frame clones only, with some absent. The table records more than 20,000 clones, 75% to 90% of them present only once. The sequences come from PBMCs, collected before any cancer treatment. The source is a man between 40 and 70 years old with stage II squamous cell lung carcinoma. Each CDR3 is given with its conserved first and last residue. The order of the fields is V gene, D gene, clone size, J gene, CDR3 protein, CDR3 DNA. The D gene is left open where the match is weak. Size is omitted from some rows. Given values are once, few, many or a class for expanded clones.

v_call: TRBV7-2
d_call: .
clone_size: .
j_call: TRBJ2-7
cdr3_aa: CASSPNPYRDPESQYF
cdr3_nt: TGTGCCAGCAGCCCTAACCCATACCGGGACCCCGAATCGCAGTACTTC

v_call: TRBV2
d_call: .
clone_size: .
j_call: TRBJ2-7
cdr3_aa: CASSRTYEQYF
cdr3_nt: TGTGCCAGCAGTCGAACCTACGAGCAGTACTTC

v_call: TRBV7-9
d_call: TRBD1
clone_size: once
j_call: TRBJ2-7
cdr3_aa: CASSSAGTGKHEQYF
cdr3_nt: TGTGCCAGCAGCTCCGCCGGGACAGGGAAACACGAGCAGTACTTC

v_call: TRBV30
d_call: .
clone_size: few
j_call: TRBJ1-1
cdr3_aa: CAWTRGRESEAFF
cdr3_nt: TGTGCCTGGACTAGGGGCAGGGAATCCGAAGCTTTCTTT

v_call: TRBV19
d_call: .
clone_size: once
j_call: TRBJ1-6
cdr3_aa: CASSPTVNSPLHF
cdr3_nt: TGTGCCAGTAGTCCCACAGTTAATTCACCCCTCCACTTT

v_call: TRBV7-2
d_call: .
clone_size: once
j_call: TRBJ2-7
cdr3_aa: CASSLVHDKIYEQYF
cdr3_nt: TGTGCCAGCAGCTTAGTACACGACAAGATCTACGAGCAGTACTTC

v_call: TRBV9
d_call: .
clone_size: few
j_call: TRBJ2-5
cdr3_aa: CASSVEGVRFETQYF
cdr3_nt: TGTGCCAGCAGCGTAGAAGGGGTGAGGTTCGAGACCCAGTACTTC

v_call: TRBV18
d_call: .
clone_size: few
j_call: TRBJ1-5
cdr3_aa: CASSPSYSNQPQHF
cdr3_nt: TGTGCCAGCTCACCTTCTTATAGCAATCAGCCCCAGCATTTT

v_call: TRBV28
d_call: TRBD2
clone_size: .
j_call: TRBJ2-1
cdr3_aa: CASSSPSTSGAYNEQFF
cdr3_nt: TGTGCCAGCAGCTCTCCCAGCACTAGCGGTGCCTACAATGAGCAGTTCTTC

v_call: TRBV9
d_call: .
clone_size: .
j_call: TRBJ2-1
cdr3_aa: CASSVSSVGDEQFF
cdr3_nt: TGTGCCAGCAGCGTAAGCTCAGTGGGCGATGAGCAGTTCTTC

v_call: TRBV5-6
d_call: TRBD1
clone_size: .
j_call: TRBJ1-4
cdr3_aa: CASSPDRGVTTNEKLFF
cdr3_nt: TGTGCCAGCAGCCCCGACAGGGGGGTCACAACTAATGAAAAACTGTTTTTT

v_call: TRBV6-1
d_call: TRBD2
clone_size: .
j_call: TRBJ2-3
cdr3_aa: CASTGTSGSRDTQYF
cdr3_nt: TGTGCCAGCACCGGGACTAGCGGGAGTAGAGATACGCAGTATTTT

v_call: TRBV5-1
d_call: TRBD1
clone_size: once
j_call: TRBJ2-2
cdr3_aa: CASSQDRQGRNTGELFF
cdr3_nt: TGCGCCAGCAGCCAAGACCGACAGGGGAGGAACACCGGGGAGCTGTTTTTT

v_call: TRBV6-5
d_call: .
clone_size: .
j_call: TRBJ1-1
cdr3_aa: CASSYSARTEAFF
cdr3_nt: TGTGCCAGCAGTTACTCGGCCCGCACTGAAGCTTTCTTT

v_call: TRBV27
d_call: .
clone_size: .
j_call: TRBJ1-2
cdr3_aa: CASSPLTPFARPNYGYTF
cdr3_nt: TGTGCCAGCAGTCCCTTGACCCCCTTTGCCCGTCCTAACTATGGCTACACCTTC

v_call: TRBV7-2
d_call: .
clone_size: .
j_call: TRBJ1-3
cdr3_aa: CASSFSLNTIYF
cdr3_nt: TGTGCCAGCAGCTTTAGCTTGAACACCATATATTTT